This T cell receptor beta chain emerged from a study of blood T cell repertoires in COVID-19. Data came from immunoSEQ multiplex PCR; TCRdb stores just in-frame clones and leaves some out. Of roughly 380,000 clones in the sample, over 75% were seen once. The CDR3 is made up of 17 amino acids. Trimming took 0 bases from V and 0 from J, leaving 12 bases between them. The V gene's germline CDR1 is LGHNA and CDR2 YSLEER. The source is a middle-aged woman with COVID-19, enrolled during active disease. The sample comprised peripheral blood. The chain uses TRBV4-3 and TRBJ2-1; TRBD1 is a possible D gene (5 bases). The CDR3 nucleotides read TGCGCCAGCAGCCAAGATATCTACGACAGCTCCTACAATGAGCAGTTCTTC. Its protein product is CASSQDIYDSSYNEQFF.